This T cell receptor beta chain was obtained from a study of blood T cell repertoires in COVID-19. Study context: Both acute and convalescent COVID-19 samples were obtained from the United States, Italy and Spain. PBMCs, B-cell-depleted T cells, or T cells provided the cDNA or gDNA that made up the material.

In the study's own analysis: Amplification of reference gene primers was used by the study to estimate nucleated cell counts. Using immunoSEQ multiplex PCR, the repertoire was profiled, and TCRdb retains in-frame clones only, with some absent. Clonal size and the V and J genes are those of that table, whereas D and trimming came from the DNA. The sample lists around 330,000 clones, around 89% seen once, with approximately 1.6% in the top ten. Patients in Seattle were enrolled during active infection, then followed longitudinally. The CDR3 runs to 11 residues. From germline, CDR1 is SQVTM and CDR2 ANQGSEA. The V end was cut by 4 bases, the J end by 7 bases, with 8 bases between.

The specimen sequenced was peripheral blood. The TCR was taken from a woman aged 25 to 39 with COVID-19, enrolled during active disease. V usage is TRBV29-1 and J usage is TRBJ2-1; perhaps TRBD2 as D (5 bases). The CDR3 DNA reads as TGCAGCGTTGCTTCGGGGAATGAGCAGTTCTTC. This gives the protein CSVASGNEQFF.